The present T cell receptor (beta chain) was sequenced within a study of T cell changes during pregnancy in multiple sclerosis. The CDR3 is 15 amino acids. Trimming removed 0 bases from V and 3 bases from J, with 10 bases in between. Per the germline V gene, CDR1 is SGDLS and CDR2 is YYNGEE. The repertoire was sequenced with immunoSEQ multiplex PCR; TCRdb's copy has only in-frame clones and lacks some. Of around 55,000 clones listed, under 95% are singletons. V and J are TRBV9 and TRBJ1-3; D is unresolved. The TCR comes from a female donor with multiple sclerosis, enrolled in a pregnancy study. This material consisted of CD8+ T cells from peripheral blood mononuclear cells, taken in the third trimester of pregnancy. CDR3 coding DNA: TGTGCCAGCAGCGTAGAGGGAGCGATTGGAAACACCATATATTTT. Translated: CASSVEGAIGNTIYF.